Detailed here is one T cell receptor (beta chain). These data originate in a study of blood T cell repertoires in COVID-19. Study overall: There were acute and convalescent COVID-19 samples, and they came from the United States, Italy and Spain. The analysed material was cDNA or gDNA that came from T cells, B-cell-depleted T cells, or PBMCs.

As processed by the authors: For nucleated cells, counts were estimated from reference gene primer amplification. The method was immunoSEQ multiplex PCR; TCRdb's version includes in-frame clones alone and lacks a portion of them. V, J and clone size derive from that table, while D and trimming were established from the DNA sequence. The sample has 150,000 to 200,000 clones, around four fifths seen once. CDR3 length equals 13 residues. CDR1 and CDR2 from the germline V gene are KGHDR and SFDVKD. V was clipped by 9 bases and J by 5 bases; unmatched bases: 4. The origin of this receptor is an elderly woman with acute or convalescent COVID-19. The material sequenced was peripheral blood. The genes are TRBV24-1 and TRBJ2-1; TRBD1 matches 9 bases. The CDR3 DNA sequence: TGTGCCACCGGGACAGGGCTTGACAATGAGCAGTTCTTC. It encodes CATGTGLDNEQFF.